Given below is one TCR beta chain in context. Clones were read by immunoSEQ multiplex PCR, and TCRdb kept only the in-frame ones, dropping some. In the table there are about 160,000 clones, 89% of which are singletons. The data belong to a study of cytomegalovirus exposure and HLA in healthy donors. The donors were members of the validation cohort, which comprised about 120 subjects and was separate from the first cohort of roughly 700 subjects. The CDR3 spans 13 residues. Trimming took off 4 bases at V and 8 bases at J, with 14 bases between the two ends. Germline V gene sequence: CDR1 SGHDN, CDR2 FVKESK.

The sample was PBMCs. The clonotype was recovered from a man in his late teens or twenties in good health and CMV-seropositive. This chain uses TRBV14 with TRBJ2-5; D gene unclear. The chain's CDR3 is CASSPAEFTTQYF. The CDR3 region has the DNA TGTGCCAGCAGCCCGGCGGAGTTCACAACCCAGTACTTC.